The clone carrying this TCR beta chain was recorded a few times. The antigen is undetermined. The record originates from a study of blood T cells in healthy people across ages. Study outcomes and limitations: In the absence of known donor CMV status, changes in expanded clonotypes were possibly confounded.

For the second PCR, which ran for about 7 to 12 cycles, a sample-barcoded 5' primer and a J-beta primer mix were used. From the 5' RACE reads, TCRdb called clonotypes with MiXCR, one entry per CDR3 protein. The table lists approximately 800,000 distinct CDR3 sequences, about 61% of them singletons. The CDR3 has 15 residues. Between the trimmed V and J ends, which lost 8 bases and 1 base, there was a span of 15 bases. Germline CDR1 MNHEY, CDR2 SVGEGT. The receptor's source is a man aged 35-49 years in good health. Sequencing input: blood. This chain uses TRBV6-2 or TRBV6-3 with TRBJ1-5; D gene uncertain. CDR3 sequence reads: CASRMAGGSNQPQHF. The CDR3 bases are TGTGCCAGCCGAATGGCAGGCGGGAGCAATCAGCCCCAGCATTTT.